What follows are 17 T cell receptor beta chains derived from one specimen sequenced in a study of a mutant IDH1 vaccine in newly diagnosed glioma. Here immunoSEQ multiplex PCR was the method, and the copy in TCRdb shows in-frame clones only, minus some. Among 120,000 or so clones, around four fifths were seen once, and the ten largest hold 5% to 7%. No antigen has been identified for these receptors. Sample time point: week 11, during vaccination. Vaccine doses each comprised 300 ug of mutant IDH1 20-mer peptide, with topical imiquimod. The specimen comprised PBMCs, sampled from a glioma patient whose treatment included an IDH1 peptide vaccine. These receptors originate from a man in his forties with glioma.

The genes are TRBV19 and TRBJ1-2; the match to TRBD1 covers 7 bases. The CDR3 loop spans 16 amino acids. Germline V gene sequence: CDR1 LNHDA, CDR2 SQIVND (reference sequence). V lost 4 bases to trimming and J lost 0 bases; unmatched junction nucleotides: 8. The DNA of the CDR3 is TGTGCCAGTAGTAACCGACAGGGCCAAGCTAACTATGGCTACACCTTC. Translating it yields CASSNRQGQANYGYTF.

The chain carries TRBV5-1 and TRBJ2-3; D is tentatively TRBD1 or TRBD2 (5 bases each). Trimming cost V 2 bases and J 1 base, with 14 bases left between them. CDR1 is SGHRS, CDR2 YFSETQ, per germline. The CDR3 is 16 residues long. The DNA for the CDR3 is TGCGCCAGCAGCTTCGAGCCGGGACGGCGCACAGATACGCAGTATTTT. Translation: CASSFEPGRRTDTQYF.

The CDR3 sequence is CASSSGTGTDTQYF. CDR3 DNA: TGTGCCAGCAGCTCGGGGACCGGAACAGATACGCAGTATTTT. V and J are TRBV11-3 and TRBJ2-3; possibly TRBD1 or TRBD2 for D (5 bases each). The CDR3 contains 14 residues. V was shortened by 4 bases and J by 3 bases, with 11 bases between the two germline ends. The germline CDR1 and CDR2 sequences are SGHNT and YENEEA.

The chain joins TRBV5-4 to TRBJ2-2; D is perhaps TRBD1 (5 bases). V was shortened by 3 bases and J by 6 bases, with 9 bases between the two germline ends. This CDR3 spans 13 amino acids. The germline CDR1 and CDR2 sequences are SGHNT and YYREEE (reference sequence). The CDR3 region is CASSSKGAGELFF. The CDR3 region has the DNA TGTGCCAGCAGCTCGAAAGGGGCCGGGGAGCTGTTTTTT.

This clone was found a few times. The V call is TRBV11-2, the J call TRBJ1-1; D call uncertain. Trimming pared 1 base from V and 1 base from J, leaving 7 bases between. The CDR3 totals 14 residues. CDR1 is SGHAT, CDR2 FQNNGV, per germline. CDR3 in amino acids: CASSLGLRNTEAFF. In DNA form, the CDR3 reads TGTGCCAGCAGCTTAGGGTTACGGAACACTGAAGCTTTCTTT.

The V and J genes are TRBV7-6 and TRBJ1-1; D gene uncertain. Germline CDR1 is SGHVS and CDR2 is FNYEAQ. V was clipped by 5 bases and J by 3 bases, with 10 bases between them. The CDR3 runs 13 residues. The DNA of the CDR3 is TGTGCCAGCAGCGCACACAGAGACACTGAAGCTTTCTTT. Protein: CASSAHRDTEAFF.

The J gene is TRBJ1-2, the V gene TRBV11-3; D not certain. V was shortened by 4 bases and J by 2 bases, with 8 bases between the two germline ends. Germline CDR1 SGHNT, CDR2 YENEEA. This CDR3 is 13 amino acids long. For the CDR3, the DNA is TGTGCCAGCAGCTCCGCTTTAAACTATGGCTACACCTTC. As protein: CASSSALNYGYTF.

The gene calls are TRBV5-1 and TRBJ2-7; the D gene is possibly TRBD1 (6 bases). This CDR3 comprises 14 residues. Germline lookup yields CDR1 SGHRS and CDR2 YFSETQ. Trimming took 1 base from V and 3 from J, leaving 11 bases between them. The CDR3 reads CASSLSGQLYEQYF. CDR3 nucleotide sequence: TGCGCCAGCAGCTTGTCCGGACAGCTCTACGAGCAGTACTTC.

This clone occurred once. The chain uses TRBV5-1 and TRBJ2-2; 7 positions match TRBD2. With 2 bases clipped from V and 4 bases from J, the junction kept 11 bases outside the gene matches. Per germline, CDR1 SGHRS and CDR2 YFSETQ. CDR3 size: 17 residues. CDR3 in DNA: TGCGCCAGCAGCTTTTCCCCCCCGGGACTAACCACCGGGGAGCTGTTTTTT. Translated, it gives CASSFSPPGLTTGELFF.

The sample holds a few counts of this clone. The chain carries TRBV9 and TRBJ1-1; D not resolved. The CDR3 loop spans 12 amino acids. Trimming shortened V by 0 bases and J by 4 bases, and 4 bases separated the two germline ends. Germline V gene data show CDR1 as SGDLS and CDR2 as YYNGEE. CDR3 sequence reads: CASSVDGTEAFF. DNA for the CDR3: TGTGCCAGCAGCGTAGACGGCACTGAAGCTTTCTTT.

This clone was detected once. The V and J genes are TRBV7-2 and TRBJ2-7; TRBD2 might be the D (5 bases). Germline V CDR1 and CDR2: SGHTA, FQGNSA. V was clipped by 2 bases and J by 1 base, with 6 bases between them. This CDR3 is 13 amino acids long. For the CDR3, the DNA is TGTGCCAGCAGCTTAAGAGGGTCCTACGAGCAGTACTTC. It specifies CASSLRGSYEQYF.

The rearrangement joins TRBV27 to TRBJ2-5; D may be TRBD2 (6 bases). CDR1 is MNHEY and CDR2 is SMNVEV in the germline V gene (reference sequence). The CDR3 totals 13 residues. The ends were cut back, 5 bases at V and 7 bases at J, with 14 bases in the middle. The DNA of the CDR3 is TGTGCCAGCAGTATGGACTACCCGGGGACCCAGTACTTC. Translation: CASSMDYPGTQYF.

V usage is TRBV15 and J usage is TRBJ2-1; 8 nucleotides align to TRBD1. This CDR3 contains 16 residues. V lost 3 bases to trimming and J lost 7 bases; unmatched junction nucleotides: 11. Germline assignment: CDR1 LNHNV and CDR2 YYDKDF (reference sequence). CDR3 sequence (DNA): TGTGCCACCAGCAGGTGGTATTGGACAGGGATAAATGAGCAGTTCTTC. This translates into CATSRWYWTGINEQFF. Supplemented by reference TRBV15 and TRBJ2-1, the full variable domain reads DAMVIQNPRYQVTQFGKPVTLSCSQTLNHNVMYWYQQKSSQAPKLLFHYYDKDFNNEADTPDNFQSRRPNTSFCFLDIRSPGLGDTAMYLCATSRWYWTGINEQFFGPGTRLTVL.

The chain combines TRBV18 with TRBJ2-5; D possibly corresponds to TRBD1 (6 bases). V was pared by 6 bases and J by 4 bases, with 15 bases between. The CDR3 contains 14 residues. CDR1 and CDR2 (germline): KGHSH, LQKENI. DNA for the CDR3: TGTGCCAGCTCCGACGTCCCAGGGGTAGAGACCCAGTACTTC. Residues: CASSDVPGVETQYF.

The chain joins TRBV7-9 to TRBJ1-2; no clear D gene. Germline CDR1 is SEHNR and CDR2 is FQNEAQ (reference sequence). This CDR3 region has 13 residues. V lost 5 bases and J 5 bases, leaving 12 bases between the germline ends. CDR3 DNA sequence: TGTGCCAGCAGCCCAGAGGGAGCTTATGGCTACACCTTC. Protein: CASSPEGAYGYTF. The full variable domain, rest sourced from reference TRBV7-9 and TRBJ1-2, is DTGVSQNPRHKITKRGQNVTFRCDPISEHNRLYWYRQTLGQGPEFLTYFQNEAQLEKSRLLSDRFSAERPKGSFSTLEIQRTEQGDSAMYLCASSPEGAYGYTFGSGTRLTVV.

In this sample, this clone turned up a few times. This chain joins TRBV28 and TRBJ1-5; 8 nucleotides match TRBD1. This CDR3 is 13 amino acids long. CDR1 MDHEN and CDR2 SYDVKM come from the germline V gene. After removal of 8 bases from V and 3 bases from J, the junction contained 3 bases not matched to a gene. The CDR3 loop is CASRTGLNQPQHF. Here the CDR3 DNA reads TGTGCCAGCCGGACAGGGCTCAATCAGCCCCAGCATTTT.

The rearrangement uses TRBV2 and TRBJ1-5, with TRBD1 as a possible D gene (5 bases). There are 14 residues in the CDR3. Germline V gives CDR1 SNHLY, CDR2 FYNNEI. The germline V and J ends were trimmed by 3 bases and 4 bases, with 10 bases remaining between them. The DNA for the CDR3 is TGTGCCAGCAGTGACATGGGGCAGAATCAGCCCCAGCATTTT. Translated, it gives CASSDMGQNQPQHF.